This TCR beta chain is drawn from a study of T cell repertoires in aging, cancer and after chemotherapy. General study points: Compared with age-matched healthy donors, untreated hematological or solid cancer patients showed higher blood TCR clonality.

TRB rearrangements spanning V, D and J were amplified using mixed TRB-A/B primers. TCRdb independently ran MiXCR on the multiplex PCR reads; one entry per CDR3 protein. The table has 3,000 or so distinct CDR3 sequences, 30% seen once. The template was genomic DNA from peripheral blood, not RNA. In its sample, this clonotype is medium-sized. The antigen is undetermined. The sample was blood. The clonotype was recovered from a human donor in good health.

The CDR3 DNA sequence: TGTGCCAGCTCATCGCCGGCGGGAGAGCAGTTCTTC. Protein product: CASSSPAGEQFF. The rearrangement links TRBV18 to TRBJ2-1; possible D gene TRBD2, 6 bases. The length of the CDR3 is 12 residues. CDR1 is KGHSH, CDR2 LQKENI, per germline. The V end was cut by 5 bases, the J end by 10 bases, with 12 bases between. Combining the CDR3 with reference TRBV18 and TRBJ2-1 gives the whole variable domain NAGVMQNPRHLVRRRGQEARLRCSPMKGHSHVYWYRQLPEEGLKFMVYLQKENIIDESGMPKERFSAEFPKEGPSILRIQQVVRGDSAAYFCASSSPAGEQFFGPGTRLTVL.